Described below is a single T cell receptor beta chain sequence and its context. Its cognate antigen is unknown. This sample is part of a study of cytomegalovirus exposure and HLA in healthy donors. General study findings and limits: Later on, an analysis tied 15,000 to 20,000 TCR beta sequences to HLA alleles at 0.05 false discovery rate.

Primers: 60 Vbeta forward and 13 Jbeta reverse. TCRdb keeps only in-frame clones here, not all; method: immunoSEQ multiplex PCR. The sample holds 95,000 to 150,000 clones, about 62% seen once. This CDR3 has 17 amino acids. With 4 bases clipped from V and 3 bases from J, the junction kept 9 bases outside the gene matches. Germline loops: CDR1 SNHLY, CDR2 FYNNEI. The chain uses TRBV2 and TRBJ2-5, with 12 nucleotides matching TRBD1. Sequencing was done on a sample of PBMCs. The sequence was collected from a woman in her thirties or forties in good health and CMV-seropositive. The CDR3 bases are TGTGCCAGCAGTGCAAACCCGGGACAGGGGGCCGAAGAGACCCAGTACTTC. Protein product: CASSANPGQGAEETQYF. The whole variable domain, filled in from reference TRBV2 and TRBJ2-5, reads EPEVTQTPSHQVTQMGQEVILRCVPISNHLYFYWYRQILGQKVEFLVSFYNNEISEKSEIFDDQFSVERPDGSNFTLKIRSTKLEDSAMYFCASSANPGQGAEETQYFGPGTRLLVL.